The present TCR beta chain was sequenced within a study of blood T cell repertoires in COVID-19. CDR3 size: 16 residues. CDR1 is SGHAT and CDR2 is FQNNGV in the germline V gene. Germline trimming cut 5 bases from V and 1 base from J; bases unmatched to any gene: 2. Assay used: immunoSEQ multiplex PCR; TCRdb lists only in-frame clones, some missing. Of roughly 97,000 clones detected, approximately 90% appear once; the ten largest clones hold 1.7%. The V call is TRBV11-2, the J call TRBJ2-1, with TRBD2 identical over 13 bases. The receptor comes from a man between 60 and 70 years old with acute or convalescent COVID-19. Sequencing input: peripheral blood. The CDR3 region has the DNA TGTGCCAGCAGCAGACTAGCGGGGGGATCCTACAATGAGCAGTTCTTC. This gives the protein CASSRLAGGSYNEQFF.